This T cell receptor beta chain was recorded in a study of PD-1 blockade in classical Hodgkin lymphoma. TCRdb keeps only in-frame clones here, not all; method: immunoSEQ multiplex PCR. The sample consists of over 60,000 clones, about 70% of them appearing once. The CDR3 length is 15 residues. With V trimmed by 0 bases and J by 10 bases, 8 bases remained unmatched. In germline, CDR1 is SGDLS, CDR2 YYNGEE. Brentuximab vedotin exposure varied among the patients, all of whom had relapsed after autologous stem cell transplantation. The TCR originated in a human donor with classical Hodgkin lymphoma. Sequencing used peripheral blood mononuclear cells (PBMCs), obtained before the second cycle of nivolumab. This sequence joins TRBV9 and TRBJ2-1; TRBD2 agrees at 9 bases. CDR3 in DNA: TGTGCCAGCAGCGTAGTTAGCGGGGGAGGGGGGGAGCAGTTCTTC. This sequence encodes CASSVVSGGGGEQFF.